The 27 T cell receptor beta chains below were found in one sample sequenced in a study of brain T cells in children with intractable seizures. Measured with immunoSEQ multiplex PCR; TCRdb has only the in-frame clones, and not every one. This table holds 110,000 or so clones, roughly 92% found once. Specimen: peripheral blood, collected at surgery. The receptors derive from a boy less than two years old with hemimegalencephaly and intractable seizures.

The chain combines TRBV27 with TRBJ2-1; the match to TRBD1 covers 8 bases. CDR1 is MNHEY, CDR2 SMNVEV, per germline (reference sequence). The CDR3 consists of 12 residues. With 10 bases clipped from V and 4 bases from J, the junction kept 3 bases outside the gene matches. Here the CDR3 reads CAIRTGYNEQFF. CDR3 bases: TGTGCCATCAGGACAGGGTACAATGAGCAGTTCTTC.

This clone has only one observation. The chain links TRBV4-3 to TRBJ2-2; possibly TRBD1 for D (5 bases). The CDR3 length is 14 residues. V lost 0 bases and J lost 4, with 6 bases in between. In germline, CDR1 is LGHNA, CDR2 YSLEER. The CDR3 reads CASSQDQGTGELFF. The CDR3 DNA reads TGCGCCAGCAGCCAAGATCAGGGCACCGGGGAGCTGTTTTTT.

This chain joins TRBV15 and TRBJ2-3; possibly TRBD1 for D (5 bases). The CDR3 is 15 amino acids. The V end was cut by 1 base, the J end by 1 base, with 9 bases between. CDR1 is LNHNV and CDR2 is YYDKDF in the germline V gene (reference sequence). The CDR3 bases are TGTGCCACCAGCAGAGGCAGGGTTGGCACAGATACGCAGTATTTT. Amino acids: CATSRGRVGTDTQYF.

This CDR3 is CASSLRTWGYNEQFF. The CDR3 DNA reads TGTGCCAGCAGTTTAAGGACCTGGGGTTACAATGAGCAGTTCTTC. The V and J genes are TRBV28 and TRBJ2-1; unclear D gene. V lost 2 bases to trimming and J lost 4 bases, with 12 bases between them. Germline CDR1 and CDR2: MDHEN and SYDVKM. CDR3 length: 15 residues.

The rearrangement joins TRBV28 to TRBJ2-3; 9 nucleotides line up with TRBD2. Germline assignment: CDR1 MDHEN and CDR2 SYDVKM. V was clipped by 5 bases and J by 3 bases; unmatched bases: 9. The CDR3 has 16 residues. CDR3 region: CASSPMREGSTDTQYF. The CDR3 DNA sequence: TGTGCCAGCAGTCCCATGCGGGAGGGGAGTACAGATACGCAGTATTTT.

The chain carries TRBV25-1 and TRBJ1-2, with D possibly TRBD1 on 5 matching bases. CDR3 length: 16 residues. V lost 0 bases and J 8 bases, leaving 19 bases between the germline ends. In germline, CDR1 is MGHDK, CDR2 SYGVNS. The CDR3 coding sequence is TGTGCCAGCAGTGAATATGGCGGGGCCCCTGAGGGCGGCTACACCTTC. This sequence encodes CASSEYGGAPEGGYTF.

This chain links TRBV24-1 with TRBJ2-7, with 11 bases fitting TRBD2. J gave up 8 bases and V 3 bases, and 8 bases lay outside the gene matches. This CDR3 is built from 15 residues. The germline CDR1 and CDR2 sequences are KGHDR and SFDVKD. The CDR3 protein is CATSDDTSGRGKQYF. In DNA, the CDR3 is TGTGCCACCAGTGATGATACTAGCGGGAGAGGGAAGCAGTACTTC.

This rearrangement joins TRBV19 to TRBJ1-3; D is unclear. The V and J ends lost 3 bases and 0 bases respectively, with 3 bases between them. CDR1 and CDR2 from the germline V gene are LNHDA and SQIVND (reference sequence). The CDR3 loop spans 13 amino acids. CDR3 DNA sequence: TGTGCCAGTAGTATCGTCTCTGGAAACACCATATATTTT. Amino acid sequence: CASSIVSGNTIYF.

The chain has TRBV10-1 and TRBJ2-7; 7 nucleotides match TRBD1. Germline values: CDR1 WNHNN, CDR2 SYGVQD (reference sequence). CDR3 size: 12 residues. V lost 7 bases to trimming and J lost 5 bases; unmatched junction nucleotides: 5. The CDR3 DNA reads TGCGCCAGCACCCTAGACAGGGACGAGCAGTACTTC. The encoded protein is CASTLDRDEQYF.

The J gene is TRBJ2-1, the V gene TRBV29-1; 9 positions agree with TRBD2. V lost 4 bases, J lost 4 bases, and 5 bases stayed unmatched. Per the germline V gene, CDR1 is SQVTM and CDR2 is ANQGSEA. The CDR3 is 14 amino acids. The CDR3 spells CSVAAGGPYNEQFF. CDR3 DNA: TGCAGCGTTGCGGCGGGAGGGCCTTACAATGAGCAGTTCTTC.

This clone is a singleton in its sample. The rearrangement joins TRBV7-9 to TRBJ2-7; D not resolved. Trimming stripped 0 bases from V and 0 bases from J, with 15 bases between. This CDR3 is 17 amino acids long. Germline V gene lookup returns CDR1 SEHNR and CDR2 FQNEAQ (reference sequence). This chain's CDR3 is CASSLASRSYSSYEQYF. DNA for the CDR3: TGTGCCAGCAGCTTAGCGTCCCGCAGCTACAGCTCCTACGAGCAGTACTTC. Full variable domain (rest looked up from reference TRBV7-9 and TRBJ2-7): DTGVSQNPRHKITKRGQNVTFRCDPISEHNRLYWYRQTLGQGPEFLTYFQNEAQLEKSRLLSDRFSAERPKGSFSTLEIQRTEQGDSAMYLCASSLASRSYSSYEQYFGPGTRLTVT.

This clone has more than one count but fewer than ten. The CDR3 coding sequence is TGTGCCAGCAGCACCCCGGACAGGTTCTACGAGCAGTACTTC. This codes for CASSTPDRFYEQYF. This rearrangement joins TRBV5-5 to TRBJ2-7; 7 bases align to TRBD1. The V and J ends lost 4 bases and 3 bases, in that order; junction bases with no gene match: 7. Germline V gene sequence: CDR1 SGHKS, CDR2 YYEKEE (reference sequence). There are 14 residues in the CDR3.

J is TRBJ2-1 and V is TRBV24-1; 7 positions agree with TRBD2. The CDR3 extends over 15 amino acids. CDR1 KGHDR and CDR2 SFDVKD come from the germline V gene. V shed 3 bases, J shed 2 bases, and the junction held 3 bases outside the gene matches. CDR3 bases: TGTGCCACCAGTGATGCTAGCGGAGCCTACAATGAGCAGTTCTTC. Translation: CATSDASGAYNEQFF.

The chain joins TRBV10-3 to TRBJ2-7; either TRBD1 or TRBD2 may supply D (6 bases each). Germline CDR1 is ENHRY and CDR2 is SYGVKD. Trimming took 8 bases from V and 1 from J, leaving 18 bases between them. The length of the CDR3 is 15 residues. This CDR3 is CAIGPQGGVSYEQYF. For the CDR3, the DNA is TGTGCCATCGGGCCACAGGGCGGGGTGTCCTACGAGCAGTACTTC.

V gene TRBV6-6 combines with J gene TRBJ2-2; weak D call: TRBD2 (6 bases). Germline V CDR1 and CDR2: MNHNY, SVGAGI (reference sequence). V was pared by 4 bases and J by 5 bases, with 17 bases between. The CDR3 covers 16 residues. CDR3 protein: CASSLEGLPPTGELFF. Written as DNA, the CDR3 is TGTGCCAGCAGTTTAGAGGGACTCCCTCCTACCGGGGAGCTGTTTTTT.

The chain's CDR3 is CASSQEPLKGQYF. The CDR3 DNA is TGCGCCAGCAGCCAGGAGCCCCTAAAAGGGCAGTACTTC. V is TRBV4-1 and J is TRBJ2-7; D is ambiguous. From germline, CDR1 is MGHRA and CDR2 YSYEKL. There are 13 residues in the CDR3. Trimming left V 3 bases short and J 9 bases short, with 15 bases between.

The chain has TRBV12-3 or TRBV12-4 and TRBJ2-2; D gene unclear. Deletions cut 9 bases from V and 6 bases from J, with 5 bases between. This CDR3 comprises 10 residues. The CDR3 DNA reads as TGTGCCAGTTCCGCCGGGGAGCTGTTTTTT. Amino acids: CASSAGELFF.

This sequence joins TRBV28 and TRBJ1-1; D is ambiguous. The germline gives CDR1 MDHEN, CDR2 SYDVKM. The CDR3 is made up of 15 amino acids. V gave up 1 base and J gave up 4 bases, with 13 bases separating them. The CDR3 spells CASSLSAAPSTEAFF. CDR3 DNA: TGTGCCAGCAGTTTATCCGCAGCCCCTTCCACTGAAGCTTTCTTT. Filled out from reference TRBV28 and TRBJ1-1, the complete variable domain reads DVKVTQSSRYLVKRTGEKVFLECVQDMDHENMFWYRQDPGLGLRLIYFSYDVKMKEKGDIPEGYSVSREKKERFSLILESASTNQTSMYLCASSLSAAPSTEAFFGQGTRLTVV.

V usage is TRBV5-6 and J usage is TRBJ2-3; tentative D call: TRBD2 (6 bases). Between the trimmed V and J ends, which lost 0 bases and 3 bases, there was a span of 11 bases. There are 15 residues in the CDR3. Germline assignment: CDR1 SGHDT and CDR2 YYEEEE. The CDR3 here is CASSLAGRSTDTQYF. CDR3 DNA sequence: TGTGCCAGCAGCTTGGCAGGGAGGAGTACAGATACGCAGTATTTT.

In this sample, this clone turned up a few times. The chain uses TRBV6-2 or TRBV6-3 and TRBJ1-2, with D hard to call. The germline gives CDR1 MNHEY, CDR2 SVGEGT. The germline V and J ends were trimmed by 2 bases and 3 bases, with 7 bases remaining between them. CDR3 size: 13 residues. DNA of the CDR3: TGTGCCAGCAGTTACGACACTTACTATGGCTACACCTTC. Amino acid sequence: CASSYDTYYGYTF.

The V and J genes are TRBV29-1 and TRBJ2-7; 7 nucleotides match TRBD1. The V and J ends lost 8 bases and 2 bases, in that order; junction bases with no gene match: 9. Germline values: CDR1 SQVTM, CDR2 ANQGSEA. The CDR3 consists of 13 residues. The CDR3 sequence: CSTPGQRAYEQYF. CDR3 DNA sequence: TGCAGCACCCCGGGACAGAGAGCCTACGAGCAGTACTTC.

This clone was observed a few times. CDR3 loop: CASKGQGNTEAFF. The CDR3, as DNA: TGTGCCAGCAAGGGACAGGGGAACACTGAAGCTTTCTTT. The genes are TRBV5-4 and TRBJ1-1, with 9 bases identical to TRBD1. V lost 6 bases to trimming and J lost 1 base; unmatched junction nucleotides: 1. There are 13 residues in the CDR3. The germline V gene encodes CDR1 SGHNT and CDR2 YYREEE (reference sequence). The complete variable domain, with remaining parts taken from reference TRBV5-4 and TRBJ1-1, reads ETGVTQSPTHLIKTRGQQVTLRCSSQSGHNTVSWYQQALGQGPQFIFQYYREEENGRGNFPPRFSGLQFPNYSSELNVNALELDDSALYLCASKGQGNTEAFFGQGTRLTVV.

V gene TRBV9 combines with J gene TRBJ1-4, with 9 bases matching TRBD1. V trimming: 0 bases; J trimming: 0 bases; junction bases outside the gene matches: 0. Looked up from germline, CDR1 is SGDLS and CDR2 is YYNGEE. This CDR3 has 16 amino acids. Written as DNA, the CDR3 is TGTGCCAGCAGCGTAGGACAGGGGGCAACTAATGAAAAACTGTTTTTT. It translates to CASSVGQGATNEKLFF. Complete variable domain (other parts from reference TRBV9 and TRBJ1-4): DSGVTQTPKHLITATGQRVTLRCSPRSGDLSVYWYQQSLDQGLQFLIQYYNGEERAKGNILERFSAQQFPDLHSELNLSSLELGDSALYFCASSVGQGATNEKLFFGSGTQLSVL.

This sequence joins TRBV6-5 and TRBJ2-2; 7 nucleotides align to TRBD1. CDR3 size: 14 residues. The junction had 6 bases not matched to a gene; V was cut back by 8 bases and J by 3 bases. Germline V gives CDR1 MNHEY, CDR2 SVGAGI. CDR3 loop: CASLDRAYTGELFF. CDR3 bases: TGTGCCAGCCTTGACAGGGCATACACCGGGGAGCTGTTTTTT.

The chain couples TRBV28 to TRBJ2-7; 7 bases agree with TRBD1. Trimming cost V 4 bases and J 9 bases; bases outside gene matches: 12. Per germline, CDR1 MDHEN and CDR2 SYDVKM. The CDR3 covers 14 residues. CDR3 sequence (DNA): TGTGCCAGCAGTTCGAGGGGACAGCTAAAGGGGCAGTACTTC. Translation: CASSSRGQLKGQYF.

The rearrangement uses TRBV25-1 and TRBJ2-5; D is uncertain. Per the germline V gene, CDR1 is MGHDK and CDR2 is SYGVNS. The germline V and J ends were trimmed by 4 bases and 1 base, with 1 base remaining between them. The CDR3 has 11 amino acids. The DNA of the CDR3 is TGTGCCAGCAGTGCCCAAGAGACCCAGTACTTC. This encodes CASSAQETQYF. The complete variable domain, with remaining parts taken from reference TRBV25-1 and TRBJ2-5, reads EADIYQTPRYLVIGTGKKITLECSQTMGHDKMYWYQQDPGMELHLIHYSYGVNSTEKGDLSSESTVSRIRTEHFPLTLESARPSHTSQYLCASSAQETQYFGPGTRLLVL.

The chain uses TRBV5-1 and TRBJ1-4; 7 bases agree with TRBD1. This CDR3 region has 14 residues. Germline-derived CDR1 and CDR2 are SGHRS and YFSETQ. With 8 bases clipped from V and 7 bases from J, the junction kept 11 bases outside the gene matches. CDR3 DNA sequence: TGCGCCAGTAGAATTTACCGGGACAGTGAAAAACTGTTTTTT. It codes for CASRIYRDSEKLFF.